This T cell receptor (beta chain) originates from a study of blood T cell repertoires in COVID-19. Turning to the study itself: Italy, Spain and the United States were the sources of the convalescent and acute COVID-19 samples. Sources were T cells, B-cell-depleted T cells, or PBMCs; the material itself was cDNA or gDNA.

In the original analysis: From reference gene primer amplification, estimates of nucleated cell counts were derived. Clones were read by immunoSEQ multiplex PCR, and TCRdb kept only the in-frame ones, dropping some. The V and J calls and clone size were taken over from that table, and D and trimming were inferred from the DNA. The profile shows roughly 220,000 clones, roughly 80% of them singletons. Germline values: CDR1 SGHVS, CDR2 FQNEAQ. This CDR3 comprises 13 residues. Trimming cost V 5 bases and J 4 bases, with 9 bases left between them. The sequenced material came from peripheral blood. The source of this sequence is a woman in her seventies with acute or convalescent COVID-19. This chain connects TRBV7-8 to TRBJ2-1; D unresolved. CDR3 protein: CASSPNSYNEQFF. The CDR3 region has the DNA TGTGCCAGCAGCCCAAACTCGTACAATGAGCAGTTCTTC.